The 20 T cell receptor beta chains in this list originate from one sample, sequenced in a study of blood T cells in healthy people across ages. For the second PCR, which ran for about 6 to 11 cycles, a sample-barcoded 5' primer and a J-beta primer mix were used. TCRdb analysed the 5' RACE reads with MiXCR anew, one entry per CDR3 protein. This sample has roughly 800,000 distinct CDR3 sequences, with roughly 26% found just once. The sample also formed part of further work on T cells of mothers and their children.

Material: blood. The origin of the receptors is a boy between 10 and 17 years old in good health.

This chain connects TRBV14 to TRBJ2-1; D remains unclear. V lost 4 bases to trimming and J lost 7 bases, with 17 bases between them. The CDR3 contains 15 residues. From germline, CDR1 is SGHDN and CDR2 FVKESK. In nucleotides, the CDR3 is TGTGCCAGCAGCCCTAGGACCACTACAAGTAATGAGCAGTTCTTC. Encoded protein: CASSPRTTTSNEQFF. The full variable domain, in which reference TRBV14 and TRBJ2-1 provide the parts outside the CDR3, is EAGVTQFPSHSVIEKGQTVTLRCDPISGHDNLYWYRRVMGKEIKFLLHFVKESKQDESGMPNNRFLAERTGGTYSTLKVQPAELEDSGVYFCASSPRTTTSNEQFFGPGTRLTVL.

This chain links TRBV5-1 with TRBJ2-7; 7 nucleotides align to TRBD2. J gave up 1 base and V 4 bases, and 11 bases lay outside the gene matches. From germline, CDR1 is SGHRS and CDR2 YFSETQ. CDR3 size: 16 residues. CDR3 loop: CASSIETSAGSYEQYF. The CDR3, as DNA: TGCGCCAGCAGCATCGAAACTAGCGCGGGTTCCTACGAGCAGTACTTC.

This clonotype was observed a few times. One junction end disagrees with the germline gene, perhaps due to a read error. V gene TRBV5-1 combines with J gene TRBJ2-2; D perhaps matches TRBD2 (6 bases). Germline V CDR1 and CDR2: SGHRS, YFSETQ. The CDR3 covers 15 residues. DNA for the CDR3: TGCGCCAGCAGCTTTACGCCCGGGAGCGGCGGGGAGTTGTTTTTT. Its translation: CASSFTPGSGGELFF.

This clonotype occurred a few times. The rearrangement joins TRBV10-3 to TRBJ1-2; maybe TRBD1 (5 bases). CDR3 length equals 13 residues. The ends were cut back, 4 bases at V and 8 bases at J, with 14 bases in the middle. Germline lookup yields CDR1 ENHRY and CDR2 SYGVKD. The CDR3 DNA follows: TGTGCCATCAGTGGTACGGGGGACCGGGGCTACACCTTC. Protein sequence: CAISGTGDRGYTF.

V usage is TRBV3-1 and J usage is TRBJ2-5; 9 bases line up with TRBD2. The length of the CDR3 is 14 residues. The germline gives CDR1 LGHDT, CDR2 YNNKEL (reference sequence). Trimming at V came to 4 bases and at J to 3 bases, leaving 3 bases not matched to a gene. This CDR3 is CASSPRTSEETQYF. For the CDR3, the DNA is TGTGCCAGCAGCCCACGGACTAGCGAAGAGACCCAGTACTTC.

This clonotype has a single count. Mismatch with germline at one junction end may stem from a read error. This chain joins TRBV18 and TRBJ2-4; D may be TRBD2 (5 bases). The CDR3 loop spans 16 amino acids. Germline V gene lookup returns CDR1 KGHSH and CDR2 LQKENI. CDR3 residues: CASSPPGRGRGNIHYF. The CDR3 DNA is TGTGCCAGCTCACCACCTGGCAGAGGGCGAGGAAACATTCACTACTTC.

The genes are TRBV27 and TRBJ2-3; D unresolved. From germline, CDR1 is MNHEY and CDR2 SMNVEV (reference sequence). Trimming cost V 9 bases and J 2 bases, with 15 bases left between them. CDR3 length: 14 amino acids. The CDR3 DNA follows: TGTGCCAGTCCCACCCGGACGGTCACAGATACGCAGTATTTT. Translated: CASPTRTVTDTQYF.

This chain connects TRBV6-5 to TRBJ2-4; D gene ambiguous. This CDR3 spans 15 amino acids. Germline CDR1 is MNHEY and CDR2 is SVGAGI. Trimming removed 2 bases from V and 0 bases from J, with 8 bases in between. CDR3 sequence (DNA): TGTGCCAGCAGTTACGGTGGGGTAGCCAAAAACATTCAGTACTTC. This translates into CASSYGGVAKNIQYF.

The chain joins TRBV10-3 to TRBJ1-6; D is perhaps TRBD1 (5 bases). The CDR3 has 16 residues. CDR1 and CDR2 (germline): ENHRY, SYGVKD. The V gene lost 0 bases and the J gene lost 7 bases, with 13 bases spanning the gap. CDR3 bases: TGTGCCATCAGTGAGTCGACCGGCAGGGCGAATTCACCCCTCCACTTT. It is translated as CAISESTGRANSPLHF.

This clonotype was recorded many times. This chain uses TRBV7-6 with TRBJ2-7; D unclear. Per the germline V gene, CDR1 is SGHVS and CDR2 is FNYEAQ. The CDR3 contains 12 residues. The V gene lost 4 bases and the J gene lost 3 bases, with 7 bases spanning the gap. For the CDR3, the DNA is TGTGCCAGCAGCTCGGAACGCTACGAGCAGTACTTC. This codes for CASSSERYEQYF.

The V gene is TRBV7-3, the J gene TRBJ2-5; 7 bases map to TRBD2. The end of the DNA aligns better with TRBJ2-1, so the J call may be wrong. The CDR3 sequence is 16 residues long. Germline CDR1 SGHTA, CDR2 FQGTGA. CDR3 region: CASSSRGGAFNNEQFF. CDR3 in DNA: TGTGCCAGCAGTTCCCGGGGAGGGGCATTTAACAATGAGCAGTTCTTC.

The CDR3 spells CASSPPSGAKSYNEQFF. The CDR3 coding sequence is TGTGCCAGCAGCCCTCCTAGCGGGGCCAAATCCTACAATGAGCAGTTCTTC. V usage is TRBV3-1 and J usage is TRBJ2-1; TRBD2 matches 9 bases. Germline loops: CDR1 LGHDT, CDR2 YNNKEL (reference sequence). The CDR3 consists of 17 residues. J gave up 1 base and V 4 bases, and 8 bases lay outside the gene matches.

V gene TRBV4-2 combines with J gene TRBJ2-7; D could derive from TRBD1 or TRBD2 (5 bases each). This CDR3 contains 16 residues. Trimming pared 1 base from V and 2 bases from J, leaving 15 bases between. The germline V gene has CDR1 LGHNA and CDR2 YNFKEQ. In DNA form, the CDR3 reads TGTGCCAGCAGCCAAGGGGGGTTGGAGCGGACCTACGAGCAGTACTTC. This codes for CASSQGGLERTYEQYF.

V gene TRBV12-3 or TRBV12-4 combines with J gene TRBJ2-3, with TRBD1 matching over 8 bases. The V gene end was trimmed by 6 bases and the J gene end by 5 bases; junction bases not matched to a gene: 13. The CDR3 consists of 16 residues. The CDR3 sequence is CASRRSTGEVGDTQYF. The CDR3 bases are TGTGCCAGCAGACGCTCGACAGGGGAAGTGGGAGATACGCAGTATTTT.

The J gene is TRBJ1-1, the V gene TRBV12-3 or TRBV12-4, with D tentatively TRBD1 (6 bases). The CDR3 has 14 residues. V lost 6 bases to trimming and J lost 1 base, with 12 bases between them. CDR3 in DNA: TGTGCCAGCAGACAGGGTGAGTGGAACACTGAAGCTTTCTTT. Translation gives CASRQGEWNTEAFF.

This clonotype has a handful of counts. J is TRBJ1-5 and V is TRBV12-3 or TRBV12-4; D not certain. The CDR3 covers 11 residues. Trimming shortened V by 2 bases and J by 11 bases, and 7 bases separated the two germline ends. CDR3 sequence: CASSLSTAQHF. The CDR3 DNA follows: TGTGCCAGCAGTTTATCAACAGCCCAGCATTTT.

This clonotype showed up many times. DNA for the CDR3: TGTGCCAGCAGTTTGCAGGGGAAATCTGAAGCTTTCTTT. Translation: CASSLQGKSEAFF. The chain couples TRBV12-3 or TRBV12-4 to TRBJ1-1; TRBD1 is a possible D gene (6 bases). There are 13 residues in the CDR3. Trimming took off 3 bases at V and 6 bases at J, with 11 bases between the two ends.

This clonotype was counted between two and nine times. The chain links TRBV10-3 to TRBJ2-5, with 10 bases that match TRBD2. The CDR3 consists of 17 residues. The V and J ends lost 3 bases and 1 base, in that order; junction bases with no gene match: 8. Looked up from germline, CDR1 is ENHRY and CDR2 is SYGVKD. The CDR3 here is CAISDQRGGRPQETQYF. In DNA form, the CDR3 reads TGTGCCATCAGTGATCAGCGGGGGGGTCGCCCCCAAGAGACCCAGTACTTC.

This chain links TRBV4-1 with TRBJ1-2; no clear D gene. Germline lookup yields CDR1 MGHRA and CDR2 YSYEKL. There are 15 residues in the CDR3. The V and J ends lost 0 bases and 5 bases respectively, with 13 bases between them. The CDR3 sequence: CASSQDQSEKYGYTF. The CDR3 nucleotides are TGCGCCAGCAGCCAAGACCAGAGCGAAAAGTATGGCTACACCTTC.

V is TRBV20-1 and J is TRBJ2-3; no definite D call. CDR3 length: 14 residues. The germline V gene has CDR1 DFQATT and CDR2 SNEGSKA (reference sequence). V was shortened by 0 bases and J by 2 bases, with 9 bases between the two germline ends. CDR3 residues: CSARDRDHTDTQYF. In DNA form, the CDR3 reads TGCAGTGCTAGAGATCGTGACCACACAGATACGCAGTATTTT.